The rows below give T cell receptor beta chains drawn from one sample of a study of blood T cell repertoires in COVID-19. This table comes from immunoSEQ multiplex PCR, and its TCRdb copy is limited to in-frame clones, with some not included. This sample has approximately 230,000 clones, with around 90% found just once. Sequencing was done on a sample of peripheral blood. All receptors come from a man aged 18 to 30 with active or convalescent COVID-19. Both conserved end residues are part of each CDR3. The order of the fields is V gene, J gene, CDR3 length, D gene, CDR3 protein. The D gene is left open where the match is weak.

TRBV13	TRBJ1-4	14	.	CASSLGGANEKLFF
TRBV4-3	TRBJ1-2	15	.	CASSQEVNRVSGYTF
TRBV12-3/TRBV12-4	TRBJ1-2	13	TRBD1	CASSLGDSRTYTF
TRBV5-1	TRBJ1-2	16	TRBD1	CASSLGQGVGRDGYTF
TRBV28	TRBJ1-3	14	.	CASSFAAQGNTIYF
TRBV6-6	TRBJ1-1	14	.	CASSYPIGGTEAFF
TRBV3-1/TRBV3-2	TRBJ2-5	18	TRBD2	CASSLPVLAGSLLETQYF
TRBV11-2	TRBJ1-1	13	.	CASSPQGGTEAFF
TRBV27	TRBJ2-7	14	.	CASRLAGGSYEQYF
TRBV19	TRBJ2-3	14	TRBD1	CASTGSMGPDTQYF
TRBV27	TRBJ1-5	13	.	CASSQGNNQPQHF
TRBV28	TRBJ1-3	18	TRBD1	CASSLKALQGARGNTIYF
TRBV6-6	TRBJ2-5	14	.	CASNFNAGQETQYF
TRBV9	TRBJ1-2	15	.	CASSPHSTGGYGYTF
TRBV7-9	TRBJ1-1	14	.	CASSLARVSTEAFF
TRBV6-5	TRBJ2-7	13	.	CASSYSQGYEQYF
TRBV29-1	TRBJ2-3	14	TRBD1	CSVANRGLTDTQYF
TRBV7-6	TRBJ2-3	17	.	CASSRPPGKTVTDTQYF
TRBV28	TRBJ2-2	13	.	CASTSWDTGELFF
TRBV28	TRBJ2-2	15	TRBD2	CASHRGSSGVGELFF
TRBV19	TRBJ2-5	15	TRBD1	CASSLETGLGQTQYF
TRBV23-1	TRBJ1-1	15	TRBD1	CASSQWDRANTEAFF
TRBV3-1/TRBV3-2	TRBJ2-7	15	TRBD2	CASSPGFSGGYEQYF
TRBV5-4	TRBJ2-7	15	TRBD1	CASSFRSQGALGQYF
TRBV28	TRBJ1-6	14	.	CASGPGALNSPLHF
TRBV28	TRBJ2-5	15	TRBD2	CASSFAGLAEETQYF
TRBV6-5	TRBJ1-2	14	TRBD1	CAIRGTGGINGYTF
TRBV19	TRBJ2-6	16	TRBD1	CASSRTGGSGANVLTF
TRBV19	TRBJ2-2	15	.	CASSIPGHLTGELFF
TRBV6-5	TRBJ1-1	14	.	CATIESAPGTEAFF
TRBV15	TRBJ1-3	14	.	CATSSTAYGNTIYF
TRBV2	TRBJ2-7	13	.	CASSERGPGEQYF
TRBV27	TRBJ2-1	23	TRBD2	CASSLVGIRTGWTSGTSYNEQFF
TRBV19	TRBJ1-1	14	.	CASRSTAMNTEAFF
TRBV6-5	TRBJ2-7	14	.	CASSLAGRTYEQYF
TRBV28	TRBJ1-5	12	.	CATGGGNQPQHF
TRBV27	TRBJ1-1	13	.	CASSLSIGVEAFF
TRBV12-3/TRBV12-4	TRBJ1-2	13	TRBD1	CASSFGQGFGYTF
TRBV5-4	TRBJ2-3	16	TRBD2	CASSPGTSGSADTQYF
TRBV11-2	TRBJ1-1	15	TRBD1	CASSLRTGLNTEAFF
TRBV19	TRBJ1-5	16	TRBD1	CASSSGDRGSNQPQHF
TRBV14	TRBJ1-2	16	TRBD1	CASSLIQTGTNYGYTF